This T cell receptor beta chain is drawn from a study of T-cell reconstitution after alpha-beta-depleted transplantation in children. This CDR3 is built from 18 residues. Germline values: CDR1 SGHAT, CDR2 FQNNGV. The V end lost 4 bases, the J end lost 0 bases, and 21 bases lay between the germline ends. As it was prepared, the TCRbeta library received unique molecular identifiers. TCRdb reanalysed the PCR reads using MiXCR and keeps one entry per CDR3 protein. The sample holds under 300,000 distinct CDR3 sequences; around a tenth are singletons and the top ten take 23%. The TCR comes from a male patient aged 2 to 9 who had a stem cell transplant for chronic granulomatous disease, so the T cells may come from the graft donor. The V and J genes are TRBV11-2 and TRBJ1-1; TRBD1 might be the D (6 bases). Sequences were derived from peripheral blood, sampled 180 days after TCRalphabeta/CD19-depleted stem cell transplant. The CDR3 DNA sequence: TGTGCCAGCAGCTCAATGCAGCATAACAGGGCGTTGAACACTGAAGCTTTCTTT. Amino acid sequence: CASSSMQHNRALNTEAFF.